This entry lists 27 T cell receptor beta chains sequenced from one sample in a study of blood T cell repertoires in COVID-19. Generated by immunoSEQ multiplex PCR, the TCRdb table keeps only in-frame clones and is missing some. The table lists 240,000 or so clones, roughly 87% of them singletons. The specimen sequenced was peripheral blood. The receptors stem from a man in his sixties who had recovered from COVID-19.

The DNA for the CDR3 is TGTGCCAGCAGTTACGTAGGGACAGGGAACTATGGCTACACCTTC. Protein: CASSYVGTGNYGYTF. J is TRBJ1-2 and V is TRBV6-5; 9 bases agree with TRBD1. The junction had 3 bases not matched to a gene; V was cut back by 2 bases and J by 2 bases. The CDR3 runs 15 residues. From germline, CDR1 is MNHEY and CDR2 SVGAGI.

The DNA for the CDR3 is TGTGCCAGCAGTTACCAACGGGATCCTGGAAACACCATATATTTT. This encodes CASSYQRDPGNTIYF. The J gene is TRBJ1-3, the V gene TRBV6-5; D uncertain. The CDR3 runs 15 residues. Trimming pared 2 bases from V and 2 bases from J, leaving 10 bases between. Germline V gene lookup returns CDR1 MNHEY and CDR2 SVGAGI.

The rearrangement joins TRBV4-1 to TRBJ2-3; the D gene is possibly TRBD2 (7 bases). V lost 8 bases, J lost 6 bases, and 18 bases lay in between. Germline CDR1 reads MGHRA; CDR2 reads YSYEKL. There are 14 residues in the CDR3. The CDR3 DNA sequence: TGCGCCAGCTCGCCGGGGCGGGGGCTGGATACGCAGTATTTT. Translated: CASSPGRGLDTQYF.

The chain is built from TRBV7-9 and TRBJ2-4, with 7 bases fitting TRBD1. Germline trimming cut 7 bases from V and 0 bases from J; bases unmatched to any gene: 18. This CDR3 spans 19 amino acids. Germline CDR1 SEHNR, CDR2 FQNEAQ (reference sequence). The CDR3: CASILGRGQVDLAKNIQYF. CDR3 DNA sequence: TGTGCCAGCATCCTAGGGAGAGGACAGGTTGATCTAGCCAAAAACATTCAGTACTTC.

This chain links TRBV5-1 with TRBJ2-7; maybe TRBD2 (6 bases). The CDR3 extends over 15 amino acids. Germline-derived CDR1 and CDR2 are SGHRS and YFSETQ. V was pared by 0 bases and J by 0 bases, with 10 bases between. The CDR3 bases are TGCGCCAGCAGCTTGGATGGGGGGAGCTCCTACGAGCAGTACTTC. This gives the protein CASSLDGGSSYEQYF.

This clone was seen ten or more times. This chain joins TRBV7-8 and TRBJ2-2, with D possibly being TRBD1 (5 bases). CDR1 SGHVS and CDR2 FQNEAQ come from the germline V gene. Trimming cost V 3 bases and J 5 bases, with 10 bases left between them. The CDR3 is made up of 14 amino acids. In nucleotides, the CDR3 is TGTGCCAGCAGCTTGCTAGGGGATACCGGGGAGCTGTTTTTT. Protein sequence: CASSLLGDTGELFF.

This clone was observed a single time. The V call is TRBV18, the J call TRBJ1-1; D is uncertain. Between the trimmed V and J ends, which lost 2 bases and 8 bases, there was a span of 15 bases. Per germline, CDR1 KGHSH and CDR2 LQKENI. This CDR3 is 14 amino acids long. The CDR3 DNA follows: TGTGCCAGCTCACCAGTGTATCTAACCTCCGAAGCTTTCTTT. This encodes CASSPVYLTSEAFF.

This clone appeared a single time. The chain links TRBV6-5 to TRBJ2-7, with a tentative D call TRBD2 (6 bases). Germline-derived CDR1 and CDR2 are MNHEY and SVGAGI. Trimming took 11 bases from V and 6 from J, leaving 17 bases between them. The CDR3 has 12 residues. CDR3 coding DNA: TGTGCCGGACGGGACTGGGGAGGCGAGCAGTACTTC. It translates to CAGRDWGGEQYF.

The chain has TRBV5-1 and TRBJ1-2; 10 bases line up with TRBD1. The V gene's germline CDR1 is SGHRS and CDR2 YFSETQ. V was clipped by 3 bases and J by 2 bases; unmatched bases: 1. The length of the CDR3 is 14 residues. CDR3 coding DNA: TGCGCCAGCAGCTCGGGACAGGGGAACTATGGCTACACCTTC. Its translation: CASSSGQGNYGYTF.

The chain is built from TRBV27 and TRBJ1-2; D possibly corresponds to TRBD1 (5 bases). The V gene's germline CDR1 is MNHEY and CDR2 SMNVEV (reference sequence). The CDR3 consists of 14 residues. Between the trimmed V and J ends, which lost 3 bases and 6 bases, there was a span of 14 bases. The CDR3 spells CASSFRQGSDGYTF. In nucleotides, the CDR3 is TGTGCCAGCAGTTTCCGTCAGGGAAGTGATGGCTACACCTTC.

The chain couples TRBV11-2 to TRBJ1-2, with D unresolved. Germline CDR1 and CDR2: SGHAT and FQNNGV. The length of the CDR3 is 15 residues. V was trimmed by 0 bases and J by 6 bases, leaving 14 bases between them. CDR3 amino acids: CASSLESGPINGYTF. CDR3 coding DNA: TGTGCCAGCAGCTTAGAGAGCGGACCCATAAATGGCTACACCTTC.

Written as DNA, the CDR3 is TGTGCCAGCAGCAGGGGCGGGGTTATGAACACTGAAGCTTTCTTT. Its translation is CASSRGGVMNTEAFF. The gene calls are TRBV3-1 (or the pseudogene TRBV3-2) and TRBJ1-1, with a weak D call TRBD1 (5 bases). Germline V gene sequence: CDR1 LGHDT, CDR2 YNNKEL (reference sequence). Trimming pared 5 bases from V and 0 bases from J, leaving 13 bases between. CDR3 length: 15 residues.

This chain links TRBV21-1 with TRBJ2-7; the DNA was not compared with TRBD1, the D call given in the table. TRBV21-1 is a pseudogene. This CDR3 is 16 amino acids long. Here the CDR3 DNA reads TGTGCCAGCAGGGATATAGGGGGTTCCAGCTCCTACGAGCAGTACGTC. Amino acid sequence: CASRDIGGSSSYEQYV.

The rearrangement links TRBV5-1 to TRBJ2-7; TRBD2 agrees at 13 bases. Trimming cost V 2 bases and J 4 bases; bases outside gene matches: 3. The germline gives CDR1 SGHRS, CDR2 YFSETQ. The CDR3 contains 15 residues. The CDR3 protein is CASSLLAGGQYEQYF. The CDR3 coding sequence is TGCGCCAGCAGCTTACTAGCGGGGGGGCAGTACGAGCAGTACTTC.

The chain links TRBV6-2 or TRBV6-3 to TRBJ1-5; 8 bases align to TRBD1. J was trimmed by 2 bases and V by 5 bases; bases with no gene match: 8. CDR3 length equals 16 residues. Germline V lookup: CDR1 MNHEY, CDR2 SVGEGT. In DNA, the CDR3 is TGTGCCAGCAGTAAGGGACAGGCGGTTGGCAATCAGCCCCAGCATTTT. Translation gives CASSKGQAVGNQPQHF.

This clone has only a few counts. The J gene is TRBJ1-2, the V gene TRBV2; no firm D call. The CDR3 extends over 11 amino acids. Germline V gives CDR1 SNHLY, CDR2 FYNNEI. The V and J ends lost 6 bases and 3 bases respectively, with 5 bases between them. As DNA, the CDR3 is TGTGCCAGCAGCTCAGACTATGGCTACACCTTC. Translation: CASSSDYGYTF.

This clone came up once. The chain couples TRBV28 to TRBJ2-1; 10 bases match TRBD1. The V gene end was trimmed by 5 bases and the J gene end by 4 bases; junction bases not matched to a gene: 8. CDR1 and CDR2 from the germline V gene are MDHEN and SYDVKM. This CDR3 contains 16 residues. CDR3 amino acids: CASSTRQGAFYNEQFF. The CDR3, as DNA: TGTGCCAGCAGTACACGACAGGGGGCATTTTACAATGAGCAGTTCTTC.

V is TRBV12-2 and J is TRBJ2-3; the table's D call, TRBD1, was not checked against the DNA. TRBV12-2 is annotated as a pseudogene. CDR3 length equals 16 residues. The CDR3 is CASRLARSGGKDTQYF. CDR3 bases: TGTGCAAGTCGCTTAGCGAGATCAGGGGGAAAAGATACGCAGTATTTT.

The chain has TRBV19 and TRBJ2-1, with 8 bases identical to TRBD2. The CDR3 loop spans 15 amino acids. V lost 5 bases to trimming and J lost 4 bases; unmatched junction nucleotides: 7. In germline, CDR1 is LNHDA, CDR2 SQIVND (reference sequence). CDR3 coding DNA: TGTGCCAGTAGTTCCAGCGGGGGAGCTTACAATGAGCAGTTCTTC. It is translated as CASSSSGGAYNEQFF.

With regard to this clone: An end of the junction does not agree with germline; a read error may underlie this. This chain connects TRBV29-1 to TRBJ1-1; possibly TRBD1 for D (5 bases). Germline loops: CDR1 SQVTM, CDR2 ANQGSEA. The CDR3 spans 11 residues. The CDR3 loop reads CSVEEQGESFF. CDR3 nucleotide sequence: TGCAGCGTTGAAGAGCAGGGTGAATCTTTCTTT.

The rearrangement joins TRBV27 to TRBJ1-2, with D perhaps TRBD1 (5 bases). The CDR3 loop spans 13 amino acids. Trimming pared 2 bases from V and 7 bases from J, leaving 11 bases between. Germline loops: CDR1 MNHEY, CDR2 SMNVEV (reference sequence). CDR3 in amino acids: CASSLQGSSGYTF. The CDR3 nucleotides read TGTGCCAGCAGTTTACAGGGCAGTTCTGGCTACACCTTC.

V usage is TRBV9 and J usage is TRBJ1-2, with D maybe TRBD1 (5 bases). The CDR3 has 16 residues. Trimming shortened V by 3 bases and J by 4 bases, and 19 bases separated the two germline ends. CDR1 is SGDLS and CDR2 is YYNGEE in the germline V gene. CDR3 protein: CASSATPGLTIYGYTF. As DNA, the CDR3 is TGTGCCAGCAGCGCCACGCCGGGACTCACGATCTATGGCTACACCTTC.

The chain recombines TRBV2 with TRBJ1-2; D is possibly TRBD1 (6 bases). This CDR3 is built from 14 residues. Germline lookup yields CDR1 SNHLY and CDR2 FYNNEI. V lost 5 bases, J lost 8 bases, and 18 bases lay in between. Here the CDR3 DNA reads TGTGCCAGCAGTCCCACCCAGTCCAGGGGAGGCTACACCTTC. Its translation: CASSPTQSRGGYTF.

The chain couples TRBV2 to TRBJ1-2; a weak D match, TRBD1 (6 bases). The germline V gene has CDR1 SNHLY and CDR2 FYNNEI. V dropped 11 bases and J dropped 4 bases, with 32 bases sitting between them. This CDR3 has 18 amino acids. CDR3 in amino acids: CAPRGGQTAGTSLYGYTF. The CDR3 DNA is TGTGCCCCGCGCGGGGGCCAAACTGCAGGGACGTCACTCTATGGCTACACCTTC. The full variable domain, rest sourced from reference TRBV2 and TRBJ1-2, is EPEVTQTPSHQVTQMGQEVILRCVPISNHLYFYWYRQILGQKVEFLVSFYNNEISEKSEIFDDQFSVERPDGSNFTLKIRSTKLEDSAMYFCAPRGGQTAGTSLYGYTFGSGTRLTVV.

This sequence joins TRBV6-4 and TRBJ2-2, with a weak D call TRBD1 (6 bases). Trimming took 6 bases from V and 7 from J, leaving 12 bases between them. Per the germline V gene, CDR1 is MRHNA and CDR2 is SNTAGT. The CDR3 loop spans 13 amino acids. The CDR3 sequence is CASSQRGGGELFF. DNA for the CDR3: TGTGCCAGCAGCCAAAGAGGGGGCGGGGAGCTGTTTTTT.

The chain links TRBV19 to TRBJ1-5, with unresolved D. The CDR3 spans 15 residues. The V and J ends lost 4 bases and 6 bases respectively, with 16 bases between them. Germline V gives CDR1 LNHDA, CDR2 SQIVND (reference sequence). Written as DNA, the CDR3 is TGTGCCAGTAGTAAACCTTTCGGAGGCGGTCAGCCCCAGCATTTT. This translates into CASSKPFGGGQPQHF.

The gene calls are TRBV28 and TRBJ1-1; 11 bases agree with TRBD1. The junction had 9 bases not matched to a gene; V was cut back by 3 bases and J by 0 bases. The CDR3 has 18 residues. CDR1 is MDHEN and CDR2 is SYDVKM in the germline V gene. This CDR3 is CASSFYLWTGGVNTEAFF. In DNA, the CDR3 is TGTGCCAGCAGTTTTTATCTCTGGACAGGGGGCGTGAACACTGAAGCTTTCTTT.